This T cell receptor beta chain was identified during a study of shared clonotypes between healthy human individuals (dated by TCRdb to about 2020). Looking at the study overall: The cohort comprised two women and a few men aged 18 to 49 years. Between about 0.8 and 9 billion PBMCs per donor were obtained by leukapheresis. Per donor, three plates each were used for CD4 naive and CD4 memory, two for CD8 naive, and one for CD8 memory. Blood TCR repertoires of 5 or 6 healthy adults were deeply sequenced to estimate repertoire size and the extent of clonotype sharing between individuals. To increase sequencing depth and limit assay-specific biases, different laboratories used diverse techniques to prepare libraries and sequence TCR repertoires.

Trimming leaves V shorter by 4 bases and J shorter by 8 bases, with the junction holding 13 bases beyond the gene matches. From cysteine to phenylalanine, the CDR3 is 15 amino acids long. The CDR3 DNA has 45 bases and is translated from base 1. The CDR1 and CDR2 encoded by the germline V gene are MDHEN and SYDVKM. Remarks on this clone: Its antigen remains unidentified. No base quality values were provided; no much bigger clone lies one nucleotide off.

Donors were healthy HIV-negative adults with no recently reported acute infections or vaccinations. Only Caucasian adults living in Nashville, Tennessee, USA were represented among the donors. CD4+ T cells were enriched by magnetic negative selection; naive cells were then positively selected on CD45RA, and the negative fraction formed the memory subset. Blood was obtained by leukapheresis, after which PBMCs were separated by Ficoll-Histopaque density gradient centrifugation and cryopreserved in liquid nitrogen vapor phase. Analytical flow cytometry was used to check the purity and quantity of every magnetically sorted T cell population. Each sorted fraction had its genomic DNA isolated and then quantified by UV absorbance on a Nanodrop 2000c. Here is what the overall study found, with its caveats: Rarefaction of sorted-subset datasets indicated incomplete sequencing despite the large sequencing depth. Pairwise subsampling led to the expectation that sequencing depth would affect the degree of clonotype sharing among donors. Naive subsets generally had larger estimated clonotype richness than memory subsets did. Across a few donors, roughly 5% of naive CD4, around 3.3% of naive CD8, under 2.5% of memory CD4, and about 0.4% of memory CD8 clonotypes were shared. Clonotypes shared by all four sorted-subset donors showed higher generation probabilities than non-shared clonotypes. Sampling was limited to blood, and TCR repertoires in tissue likely differ from TCR repertoires in blood. Because the study included a small number of donors, the genetic and exposure-history diversity represented was limited.

Using the deep immunoSEQ assay, multiplex PCR amplified TCR CDR3 regions from genomic DNA. For each cell subset, the extracted genomic DNA was distributed evenly across all wells of several immunoSEQ 96-well plates, and each plate served as one replicate. For sorted subsets, roughly 200 ng of genomic DNA, equivalent to around 29,000 T cell genomes, went into each replicate PCR. Purified libraries were quantified with a Qubit 3.0 fluorometer, sized on a Bioanalyzer 2100, and re-quantified with the KAPA Library Quantification kit. Each immunoSEQ 96-well plate was sequenced on its own single-read 150-cycle Illumina NextSeq 550 flow cell. Processing in the source paper ran as follows. The immunoSEQ output contained only junctional sequences without quality scores, so filtering could not match that applied to full-length reads. Sequences were annotated with PyIR, a Python wrapper for IgBLAST v1.9, and V/J genes and CDR3 were assigned using IMGT germline references. Reads were removed for weak V/J assignments (E-value above 1e-6), missing CDR3, stop codons, out-of-frame junctions, or ambiguous translated residues. V3J clonotypes were defined as sequences sharing the same inferred V gene, J gene, and CDR3 amino acid sequence. The percentage overlap between two repertoires was calculated by dividing the number of shared unique clonotypes by the size of the smaller repertoire. Three approaches were used to assess repertoire richness: RTK rarefaction, the Chao1 estimator, and Recon v2.1 estimates of unobserved clonotypes. Generation probabilities were computed with OLGA for all TCRbeta clonotypes obtained by the gDNA method from a few donors. TCRdb holds this immuneACCESS table with in-frame rearrangements only. Some clones are missing; in checked studies, unresolved V genes explain under half, and the rest has no known cause. V, J and clone size are those of that table, while D and trimming were read from the DNA. This sample gives about 520,000 clones in total; about 96% of them show up just once. The ten largest clones capture about 0.06% of the sample.

Sequenced: naive CD4+ T cells sorted from blood. This specimen's cell subset or site label, per the study, means: CD45RA+ positively selected. Here the chain combines TRBV28 and TRBJ1-2, and 7 junctional nucleotides match TRBD1. This clonotype was sampled from a woman in her twenties or thirties in good health. The DNA sequence is given as TGTGCCAGCAGTTACATGGGCAGGGGGAAGGAAGGCTACACCTTC. Its protein reads: CASSYMGRGKEGYTF.